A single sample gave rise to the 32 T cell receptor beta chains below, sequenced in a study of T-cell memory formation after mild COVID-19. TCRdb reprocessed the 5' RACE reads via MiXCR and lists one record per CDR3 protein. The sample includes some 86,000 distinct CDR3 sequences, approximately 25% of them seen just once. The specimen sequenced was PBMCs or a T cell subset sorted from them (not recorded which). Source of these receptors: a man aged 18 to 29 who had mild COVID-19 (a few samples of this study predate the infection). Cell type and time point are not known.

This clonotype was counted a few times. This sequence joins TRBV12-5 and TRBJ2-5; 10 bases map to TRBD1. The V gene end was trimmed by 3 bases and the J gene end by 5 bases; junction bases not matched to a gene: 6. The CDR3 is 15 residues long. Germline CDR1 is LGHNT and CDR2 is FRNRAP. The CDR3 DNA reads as TGTGCTAGTGGTTTCAGGGACAGGGGTATCGAGACCCAGTACTTC. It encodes CASGFRDRGIETQYF.

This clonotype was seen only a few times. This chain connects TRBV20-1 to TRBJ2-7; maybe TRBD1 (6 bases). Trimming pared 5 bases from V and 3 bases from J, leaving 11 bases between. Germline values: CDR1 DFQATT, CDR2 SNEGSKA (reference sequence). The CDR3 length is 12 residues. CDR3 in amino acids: CSAEPTGYEQYV. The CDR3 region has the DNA TGCAGTGCTGAGCCGACAGGCTACGAGCAGTACGTC.

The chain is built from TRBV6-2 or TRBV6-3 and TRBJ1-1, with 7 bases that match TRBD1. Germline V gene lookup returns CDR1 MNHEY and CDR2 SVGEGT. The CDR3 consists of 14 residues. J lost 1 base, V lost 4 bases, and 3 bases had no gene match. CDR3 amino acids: CASSFDRENTEAFF. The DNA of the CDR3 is TGTGCCAGCAGTTTTGACAGGGAGAACACTGAAGCTTTCTTT.

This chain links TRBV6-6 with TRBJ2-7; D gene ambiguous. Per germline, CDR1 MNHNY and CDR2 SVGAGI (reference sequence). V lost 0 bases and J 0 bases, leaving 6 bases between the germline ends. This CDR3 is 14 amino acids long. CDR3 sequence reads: CASSYSSISYEQYF. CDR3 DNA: TGTGCCAGCAGTTACTCGTCGATCTCCTACGAGCAGTACTTC.

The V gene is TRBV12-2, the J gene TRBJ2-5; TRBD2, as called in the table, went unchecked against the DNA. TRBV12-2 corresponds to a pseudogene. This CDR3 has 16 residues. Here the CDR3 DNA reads TGTGCAAGTCGCACCTGTAGCGGGGGGAAATGTGAGACCCAGTACTTC. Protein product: CASRTCSGGKCETQYF.

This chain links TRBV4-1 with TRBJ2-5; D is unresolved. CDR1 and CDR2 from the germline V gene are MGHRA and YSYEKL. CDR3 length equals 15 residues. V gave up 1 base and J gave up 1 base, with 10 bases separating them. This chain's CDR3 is CASSQGRVGQETQYF. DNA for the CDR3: TGCGCCAGCAGCCAAGGAAGGGTAGGCCAAGAGACCCAGTACTTC.

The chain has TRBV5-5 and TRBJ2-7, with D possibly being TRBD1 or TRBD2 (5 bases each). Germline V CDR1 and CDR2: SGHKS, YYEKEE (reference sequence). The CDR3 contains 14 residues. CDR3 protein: CASSLRGGREVEDV. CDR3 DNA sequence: TGTGCCAGCAGCCTCCGGGGCGGCAGGGAAGTCGAGGACGTC.

CDR3: CASSPTLLRVYGYTF. CDR3 DNA: TGCGCCAGCAGCCCCACGCTCCTGCGGGTCTATGGCTACACCTTC. The V gene is TRBV5-1, the J gene TRBJ1-2; D ambiguous. Trimming shortened V by 4 bases and J by 4 bases, and 17 bases separated the two germline ends. Looked up from germline, CDR1 is SGHRS and CDR2 is YFSETQ. This CDR3 contains 15 residues.

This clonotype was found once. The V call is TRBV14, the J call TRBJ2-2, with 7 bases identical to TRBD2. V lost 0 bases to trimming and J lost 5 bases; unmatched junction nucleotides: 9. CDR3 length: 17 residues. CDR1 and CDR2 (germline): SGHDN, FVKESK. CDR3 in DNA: TGTGCCAGCAGCCAAGAAGTTCTAGCGGTATGGACCGGGGAGCTGTTTTTT. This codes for CASSQEVLAVWTGELFF.

DNA for the CDR3: TGCGCCAGCAGCCTGACAGGTACCGGGGAGCTGTTTTTT. Its protein product is CASSLTGTGELFF. The chain couples TRBV4-1 to TRBJ2-2; D is perhaps TRBD1 (6 bases). Between the trimmed V and J ends, which lost 4 bases and 5 bases, there was a span of 8 bases. The CDR3 runs to 13 residues. The germline CDR1 and CDR2 sequences are MGHRA and YSYEKL.

The CDR3 is CASSLTGTGNQPQHF. In DNA form, the CDR3 reads TGTGCCAGCAGTCTAACCGGGACAGGCAATCAGCCCCAGCATTTT. The rearrangement joins TRBV12-3 or TRBV12-4 to TRBJ1-5, with 7 positions matching TRBD1. Trimming at V came to 5 bases and at J to 2 bases, leaving 6 bases not matched to a gene. This CDR3 is built from 15 residues.

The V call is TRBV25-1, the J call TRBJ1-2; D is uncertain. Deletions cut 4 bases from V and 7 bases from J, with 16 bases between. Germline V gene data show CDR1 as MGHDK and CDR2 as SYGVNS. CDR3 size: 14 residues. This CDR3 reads CASSGSPRIGGYTF. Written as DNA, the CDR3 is TGTGCCAGCAGTGGTTCCCCAAGAATTGGTGGCTACACCTTC.

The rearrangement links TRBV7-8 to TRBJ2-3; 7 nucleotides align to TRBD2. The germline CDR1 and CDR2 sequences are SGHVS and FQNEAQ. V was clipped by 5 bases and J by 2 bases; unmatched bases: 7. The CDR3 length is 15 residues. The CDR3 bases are TGTGCCAGCAGCCAGGACGGACTAGACACAGATACGCAGTATTTT. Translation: CASSQDGLDTDTQYF.

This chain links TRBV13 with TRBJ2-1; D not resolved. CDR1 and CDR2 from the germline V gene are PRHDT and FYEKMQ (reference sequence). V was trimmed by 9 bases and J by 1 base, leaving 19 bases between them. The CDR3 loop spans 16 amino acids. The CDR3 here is CARTRRDATSYNEQFF. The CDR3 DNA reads TGTGCCAGGACCCGTAGAGATGCCACTTCCTACAATGAGCAGTTCTTC.

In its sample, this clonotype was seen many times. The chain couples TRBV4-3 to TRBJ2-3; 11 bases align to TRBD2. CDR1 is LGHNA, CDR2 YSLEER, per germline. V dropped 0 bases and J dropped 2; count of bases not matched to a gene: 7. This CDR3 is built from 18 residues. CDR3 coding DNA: TGCGCCAGCAGCCAAGATATCCTAGCGGGGGGATACACAGATACGCAGTATTTT. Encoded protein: CASSQDILAGGYTDTQYF.

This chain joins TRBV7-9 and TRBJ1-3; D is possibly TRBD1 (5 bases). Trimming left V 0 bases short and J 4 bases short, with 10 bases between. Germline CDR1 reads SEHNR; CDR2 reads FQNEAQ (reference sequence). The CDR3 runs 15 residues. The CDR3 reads CASSLATGPGNTIYF. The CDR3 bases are TGTGCCAGCAGCTTAGCCACGGGACCAGGAAACACCATATATTTT. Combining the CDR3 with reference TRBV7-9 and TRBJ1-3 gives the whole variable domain DTGVSQNPRHKITKRGQNVTFRCDPISEHNRLYWYRQTLGQGPEFLTYFQNEAQLEKSRLLSDRFSAERPKGSFSTLEIQRTEQGDSAMYLCASSLATGPGNTIYFGEGSWLTVV.

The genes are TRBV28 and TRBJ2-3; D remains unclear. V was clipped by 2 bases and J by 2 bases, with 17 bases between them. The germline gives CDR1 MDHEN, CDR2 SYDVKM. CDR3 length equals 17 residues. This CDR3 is CASSLRTRLGYTDTQYF. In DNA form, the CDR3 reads TGTGCCAGCAGTTTACGGACCCGTTTAGGGTACACAGATACGCAGTATTTT.

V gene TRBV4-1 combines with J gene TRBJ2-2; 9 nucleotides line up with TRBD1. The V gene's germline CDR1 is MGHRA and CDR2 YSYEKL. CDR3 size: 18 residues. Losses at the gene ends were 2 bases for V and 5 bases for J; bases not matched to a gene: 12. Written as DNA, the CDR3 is TGCGCCAGCAGCCAAACACCGGGACAGGGAAGGTTGACCGGGGAGCTGTTTTTT. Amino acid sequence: CASSQTPGQGRLTGELFF.

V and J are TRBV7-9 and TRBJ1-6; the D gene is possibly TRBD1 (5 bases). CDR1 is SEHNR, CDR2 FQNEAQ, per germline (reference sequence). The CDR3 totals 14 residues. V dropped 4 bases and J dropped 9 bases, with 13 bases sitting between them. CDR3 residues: CASSSTDSSSPLHF. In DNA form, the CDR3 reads TGTGCCAGCAGCTCCACAGACAGCAGTTCACCCCTCCACTTT.

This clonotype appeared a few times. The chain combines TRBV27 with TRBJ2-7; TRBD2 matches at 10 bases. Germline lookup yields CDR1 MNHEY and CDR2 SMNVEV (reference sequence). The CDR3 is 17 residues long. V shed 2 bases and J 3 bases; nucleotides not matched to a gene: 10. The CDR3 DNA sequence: TGTGCCAGCAGTTTACAAGGGGGACTAGCGTATCACTACGAGCAGTACTTC. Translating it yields CASSLQGGLAYHYEQYF.

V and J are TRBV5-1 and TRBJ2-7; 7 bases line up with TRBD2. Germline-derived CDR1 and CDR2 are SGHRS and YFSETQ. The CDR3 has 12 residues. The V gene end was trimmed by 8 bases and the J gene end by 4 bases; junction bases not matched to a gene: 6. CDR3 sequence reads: CASRGGPYEQYV. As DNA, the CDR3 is TGCGCCAGTCGCGGGGGTCCTTACGAGCAGTACGTC.

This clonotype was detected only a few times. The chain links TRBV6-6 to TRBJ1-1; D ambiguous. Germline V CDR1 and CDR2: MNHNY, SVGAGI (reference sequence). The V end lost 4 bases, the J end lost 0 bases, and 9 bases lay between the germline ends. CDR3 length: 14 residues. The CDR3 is CASSSIQVNTEAFF. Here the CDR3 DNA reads TGTGCCAGCAGTTCAATCCAGGTGAACACTGAAGCTTTCTTT.

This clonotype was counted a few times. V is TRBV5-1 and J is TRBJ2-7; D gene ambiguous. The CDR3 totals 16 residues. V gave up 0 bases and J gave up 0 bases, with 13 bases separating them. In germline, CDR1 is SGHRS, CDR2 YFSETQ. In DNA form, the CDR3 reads TGCGCCAGCAGCTTGGCCAGTAATGCAGGCTCCTACGAGCAGTACTTC. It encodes CASSLASNAGSYEQYF.

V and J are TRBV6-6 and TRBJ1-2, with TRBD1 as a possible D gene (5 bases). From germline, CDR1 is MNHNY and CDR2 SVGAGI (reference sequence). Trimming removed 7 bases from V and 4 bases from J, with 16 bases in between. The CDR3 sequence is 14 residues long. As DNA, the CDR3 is TGTGCCAGCATTAAACCGGACACAATCTATGGCTACACCTTC. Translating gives CASIKPDTIYGYTF.

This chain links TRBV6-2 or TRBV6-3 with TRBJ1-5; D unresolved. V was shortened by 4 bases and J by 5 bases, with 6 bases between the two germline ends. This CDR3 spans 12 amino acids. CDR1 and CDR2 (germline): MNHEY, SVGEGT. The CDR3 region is CASSSPYQPQHF. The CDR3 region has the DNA TGTGCCAGCAGTTCCCCGTATCAGCCCCAGCATTTT.

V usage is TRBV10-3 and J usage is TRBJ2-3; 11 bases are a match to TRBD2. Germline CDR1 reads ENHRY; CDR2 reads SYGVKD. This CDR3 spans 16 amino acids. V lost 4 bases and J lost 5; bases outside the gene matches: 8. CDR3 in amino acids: CAISGSGGARGDTQYF. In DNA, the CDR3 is TGTGCCATCAGTGGTAGCGGGGGGGCCCGGGGAGATACGCAGTATTTT.

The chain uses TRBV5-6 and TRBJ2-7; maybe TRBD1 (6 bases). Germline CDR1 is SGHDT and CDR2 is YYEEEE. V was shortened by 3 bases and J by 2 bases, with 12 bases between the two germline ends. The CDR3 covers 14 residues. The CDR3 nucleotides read TGTGCCAGCAGCTCACAGGGTCACCCCTACGAGCAGTACGTC. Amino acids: CASSSQGHPYEQYV.

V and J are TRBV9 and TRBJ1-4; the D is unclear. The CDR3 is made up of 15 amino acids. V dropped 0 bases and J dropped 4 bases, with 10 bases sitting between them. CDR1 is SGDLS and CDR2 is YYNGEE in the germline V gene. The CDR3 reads CASSVGWGVNEKLFF. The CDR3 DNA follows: TGTGCCAGCAGCGTAGGCTGGGGAGTTAATGAAAAACTGTTTTTT.

The CDR3 region is CASSLEQAHEQYF. DNA for the CDR3: TGTGCCAGCAGCTTAGAGCAGGCCCACGAGCAGTACTTC. The chain links TRBV7-6 to TRBJ2-7; D not resolved. The V gene lost 1 base and the J gene lost 5 bases, with 9 bases spanning the gap. The CDR3 runs 13 residues. Germline CDR1 reads SGHVS; CDR2 reads FNYEAQ.

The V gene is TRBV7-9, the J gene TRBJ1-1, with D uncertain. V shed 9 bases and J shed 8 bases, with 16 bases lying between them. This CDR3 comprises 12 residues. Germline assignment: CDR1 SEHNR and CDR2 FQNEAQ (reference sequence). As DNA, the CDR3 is TGTGCCAGTCGGGGAGGTAGTTGGGAAGCTTTCTTT. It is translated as CASRGGSWEAFF.

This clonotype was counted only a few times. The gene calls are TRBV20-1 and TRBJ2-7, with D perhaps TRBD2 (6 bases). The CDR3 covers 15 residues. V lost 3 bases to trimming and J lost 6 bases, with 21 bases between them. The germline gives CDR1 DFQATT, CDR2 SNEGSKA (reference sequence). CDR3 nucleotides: TGCAGTGCTAGGGGGGAGGACTACGACCGAGGCGAGCAGTACGTC. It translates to CSARGEDYDRGEQYV.

The CDR3, as DNA: TGCAGCGTGGACAGGGGGAACACTGAAGCTTTCTTT. This codes for CSVDRGNTEAFF. This chain links TRBV29-1 with TRBJ1-1, with 9 bases fitting TRBD1. CDR3 length: 12 amino acids. V dropped 6 bases and J dropped 1; count of bases not matched to a gene: 0. Germline lookup yields CDR1 SQVTM and CDR2 ANQGSEA.